These 29 T cell receptor beta chains came from one sample sequenced in a study of cytomegalovirus exposure and HLA in healthy donors. The study ran its PCR with 60 Vbeta and 13 Jbeta primers. Profiled with immunoSEQ multiplex PCR; TCRdb holds only in-frame clones, not every one. In the table there are under 200,000 clones, approximately 81% of which are singletons. The sequencing input was PBMCs. Receptor source: a boy between 2 and 10 years old in good health and CMV-seronegative.

J is TRBJ1-1 and V is TRBV5-5, with 7 bases identical to TRBD1. Germline CDR1 and CDR2: SGHKS and YYEKEE (reference sequence). This CDR3 contains 14 residues. The V segment lost 3 bases and the J segment 0 bases; nucleotides outside the gene matches: 2. CDR3: CASSSGQLNTEAFF. The CDR3 region has the DNA TGTGCCAGCAGCTCGGGACAGCTGAACACTGAAGCTTTCTTT.

On this clone: The same CDR3 can be traced to other DNA sequences in this sample. This chain links TRBV7-9 with TRBJ2-1; 11 bases line up with TRBD2. Trimming took 6 bases from V and 2 from J; bases not matched to a gene: 3. Germline values: CDR1 SEHNR, CDR2 FQNEAQ (reference sequence). The CDR3 contains 15 residues. The CDR3 loop is CASSPTSGTYNEQFF. The CDR3 DNA follows: TGTGCCAGCAGTCCGACTAGCGGGACCTACAATGAGCAGTTCTTC.

The chain is built from TRBV7-8 and TRBJ1-1; TRBD1 is a possible D gene (6 bases). V dropped 1 base and J dropped 6 bases, with 15 bases sitting between them. Per the germline V gene, CDR1 is SGHVS and CDR2 is FQNEAQ. The CDR3 is 15 residues long. CDR3 protein: CASSLVGATGAEAFF. CDR3 nucleotide sequence: TGTGCCAGCAGCTTAGTGGGGGCCACTGGCGCTGAAGCTTTCTTT.

V and J are TRBV5-1 and TRBJ2-5, with TRBD1 identical over 7 bases. CDR3 size: 14 residues. V gave up 0 bases and J gave up 4 bases; unmatched junction bases: 3. Per germline, CDR1 SGHRS and CDR2 YFSETQ. The CDR3 sequence is CASSLVRGRETQYF. The DNA of the CDR3 is TGCGCCAGCAGCTTGGTCAGGGGGAGAGAGACCCAGTACTTC.

The chain employs TRBV30 and TRBJ2-7, with TRBD1 matching over 8 bases. Germline V lookup: CDR1 GTSNPN, CDR2 SVGIG (reference sequence). Germline trimming cut 2 bases from V and 7 bases from J; bases unmatched to any gene: 13. The CDR3 consists of 15 residues. CDR3 DNA sequence: TGTGCCTGGAGTCCTACCGGGACAGGTCGCCGTGAGCAGTACTTC. Translation gives CAWSPTGTGRREQYF.

This clone has a single count. The J gene is TRBJ1-1, the V gene TRBV5-1, with 8 bases fitting TRBD1. CDR3 length: 14 residues. V dropped 6 bases and J dropped 4; count of bases not matched to a gene: 8. Germline V CDR1 and CDR2: SGHRS, YFSETQ. CDR3 DNA sequence: TGCGCCAGCATAGAAACAGGGGGAGGCACTGAAGCTTTCTTT. This codes for CASIETGGGTEAFF.

This chain joins TRBV6-1 and TRBJ2-5; TRBD2 agrees at 16 bases. J was trimmed by 5 bases and V by 7 bases; bases with no gene match: 1. CDR1 is MNHNS, CDR2 SASEGT, per germline. This CDR3 is built from 14 residues. The DNA of the CDR3 is TGTGCCAGCACGGGACTAGCGGGAGGGGAGACCCAGTACTTC. It translates to CASTGLAGGETQYF.

Turning to this clone: Sequence at one end of the junction differs from germline and may be a read error. The sample holds other DNA sequences that translate to the same CDR3. The chain is built from TRBV10-3 and TRBJ2-3; 10 nucleotides agree with TRBD2. CDR3 length: 15 residues. The V gene's germline CDR1 is ENHRY and CDR2 SYGVKD. CDR3 nucleotides: TGTGCCATCAGGAAAACTAGCGGGATCACAGATACACAGTATTTT. Translation gives CAIRKTSGITDTQYF.

J is TRBJ2-1 and V is TRBV28; TRBD2 might be the D (7 bases). Trimming removed 5 bases from V and 4 bases from J, with 21 bases in between. Germline-derived CDR1 and CDR2 are MDHEN and SYDVKM. The CDR3 is 17 residues long. CDR3 sequence reads: CASSTPPGASGYNEQFF. The CDR3 bases are TGTGCCAGCAGTACGCCACCAGGGGCTAGCGGATACAATGAGCAGTTCTTC.

This chain uses TRBV6-5 with TRBJ2-5; TRBD1 aligns across 8 bases. TRBJ2-7 explains the end of the DNA better; the J call may be wrong. The CDR3 contains 15 residues. Germline assignment: CDR1 MNHEY and CDR2 SVGAGI. CDR3 residues: CASSLTLGQVDEQYF. In nucleotides, the CDR3 is TGTGCCAGCAGTTTAACCCTGGGACAGGTCGACGAGCAGTACTTC.

V gene TRBV9 combines with J gene TRBJ2-3; TRBD2 matches 9 bases. The trim removed 4 bases at V and 3 bases at J, leaving 12 bases unmatched. CDR1 is SGDLS and CDR2 is YYNGEE in the germline V gene. The CDR3 sequence is 17 residues long. This CDR3 reads CASSPRRLAGGTDTQYF. The CDR3 nucleotides are TGTGCCAGCAGCCCACGTCGGCTTGCGGGAGGGACAGATACGCAGTATTTT.

The chain has TRBV6-1 and TRBJ2-7; 9 bases agree with TRBD1. V was pared by 4 bases and J by 4 bases, with 11 bases of the junction left unmatched. Germline CDR1 is MNHNS and CDR2 is SASEGT. The CDR3 covers 16 residues. CDR3 DNA sequence: TGTGCCAGCAGTGCCCCTCCGGGACAGGGAACGTACGAGCAGTACTTC. It specifies CASSAPPGQGTYEQYF.

V gene TRBV6-5 combines with J gene TRBJ1-1, with a possible D match to TRBD1 (6 bases). From germline, CDR1 is MNHEY and CDR2 SVGAGI. The CDR3 is made up of 13 amino acids. Trimming removed 10 bases from V and 1 base from J, with 13 bases in between. DNA for the CDR3: TGTGCCACCTCCCGGGGGGCGAACACTGAAGCTTTCTTT. This encodes CATSRGANTEAFF.

CDR3 sequence (DNA): TGTGCCAGCAGCCTACAGGGCAACTATGGCTACACCTTC. Protein: CASSLQGNYGYTF. The chain recombines TRBV9 with TRBJ1-2; D possibly corresponds to TRBD1 (6 bases). The CDR3 has 13 residues. The germline V and J ends were trimmed by 4 bases and 2 bases, with 9 bases remaining between them. Germline loops: CDR1 SGDLS, CDR2 YYNGEE.

The gene calls are TRBV6-6 and TRBJ2-1; TRBD2 aligns across 10 bases. This CDR3 has 16 amino acids. With 0 bases clipped from V and 1 base from J, the junction kept 0 bases outside the gene matches. Germline CDR1 is MNHNY and CDR2 is SVGAGI (reference sequence). The CDR3 sequence: CASSYSTSGSYNEQFF. The CDR3 DNA is TGTGCCAGCAGTTACTCGACTAGCGGGTCCTACAATGAGCAGTTCTTC.

The rearrangement uses TRBV5-6 and TRBJ2-7; tentative D call: TRBD1 (5 bases). Trimming shortened V by 4 bases and J by 6 bases, and 8 bases separated the two germline ends. From germline, CDR1 is SGHDT and CDR2 YYEEEE. The length of the CDR3 is 11 residues. DNA of the CDR3: TGTGCCAGCAGCGCCGACAGCGAGCAGTACTTC. As protein: CASSADSEQYF.

The chain joins TRBV7-3 to TRBJ2-1, with TRBD1 matching 7 bases. This CDR3 is 15 amino acids long. V lost 6 bases and J lost 0; bases outside the gene matches: 5. Per the germline V gene, CDR1 is SGHTA and CDR2 is FQGTGA. DNA of the CDR3: TGTGCCAGCAGTCGTTCAGGGGGCTCCTACAATGAGCAGTTCTTC. Translation: CASSRSGGSYNEQFF.

The chain carries TRBV5-6 and TRBJ1-5; 7 nucleotides agree with TRBD1. The CDR3 runs to 17 residues. After removal of 4 bases from V and 0 bases from J, the junction contained 10 bases not matched to a gene. In germline, CDR1 is SGHDT, CDR2 YYEEEE. CDR3 sequence (DNA): TGTGCCAGCAGCGCCAAGGACAGGCCGTATAGCAATCAGCCCCAGCATTTT. Translating gives CASSAKDRPYSNQPQHF.

The chain combines TRBV4-1 with TRBJ2-7; 10 bases are shared with TRBD1. The J segment lost 4 bases and the V segment lost 1 base, leaving 4 bases of the junction unmatched. CDR3 length equals 15 residues. The germline gives CDR1 MGHRA, CDR2 YSYEKL. The CDR3: CASSQGTGQGYEQYF. CDR3 in DNA: TGCGCCAGCAGCCAAGGGACGGGACAGGGGTACGAGCAGTACTTC.

This chain joins TRBV7-3 and TRBJ2-7; D is uncertain. Germline-derived CDR1 and CDR2 are SGHTA and FQGTGA. The CDR3 is 13 residues long. Between the trimmed V and J ends, which lost 1 base and 3 bases, there was a span of 7 bases. The CDR3 loop reads CASSLNTLYEQYF. In DNA form, the CDR3 reads TGTGCCAGCAGCTTAAACACGCTCTACGAGCAGTACTTC.

This chain connects TRBV19 to TRBJ1-2, with 12 positions matching TRBD1. The germline V gene encodes CDR1 LNHDA and CDR2 SQIVND (reference sequence). Losses at the gene ends were 8 bases for V and 6 bases for J; bases not matched to a gene: 13. The CDR3 runs to 16 residues. The CDR3 DNA follows: TGTGCCAGTGCCCGTGGGACAGGGGGCGCAGGAGATGGCTACACCTTC. Residues: CASARGTGGAGDGYTF.

This chain joins TRBV7-8 and TRBJ2-5; no reliable D call. This CDR3 region has 14 residues. Germline CDR1 is SGHVS and CDR2 is FQNEAQ. The V gene lost 2 bases and the J gene lost 3 bases, with 10 bases spanning the gap. The DNA for the CDR3 is TGTGCCAGCAGCTTATCTATAAACGAAGAGACCCAGTACTTC. This gives the protein CASSLSINEETQYF.

CDR3 protein: CASSMRRDWTGASTDTQYF. The CDR3 bases are TGTGCCAGTAGTATGAGGAGGGACTGGACAGGGGCTAGCACAGATACGCAGTATTTT. V is TRBV19 and J is TRBJ2-3, with 9 bases matching TRBD1. CDR1 is LNHDA and CDR2 is SQIVND in the germline V gene (reference sequence). Germline trimming cut 3 bases from V and 0 bases from J; bases unmatched to any gene: 13. There are 19 residues in the CDR3.

The CDR3 sequence is CASSLGPTGGDSYEQYF. CDR3 DNA sequence: TGCGCCAGCAGCTTGGGGCCAACAGGGGGTGATTCCTACGAGCAGTACTTC. The genes are TRBV5-1 and TRBJ2-7; the match to TRBD1 covers 8 bases. The germline V gene has CDR1 SGHRS and CDR2 YFSETQ. This CDR3 is built from 17 residues. The junction had 9 bases not matched to a gene; V was cut back by 0 bases and J by 1 base.

The CDR3 DNA reads TGTGCCAGCAGCGTAGCTTATCGGGGGGGGAACACTGAAGCTTTCTTT. Translating gives CASSVAYRGGNTEAFF. This sequence joins TRBV9 and TRBJ1-1; D might be TRBD1 (5 bases). The CDR3 is 16 amino acids. V was shortened by 0 bases and J by 1 base, with 13 bases between the two germline ends. Germline-derived CDR1 and CDR2 are SGDLS and YYNGEE.

The chain joins TRBV5-1 to TRBJ1-1, with 8 bases fitting TRBD1. Germline V gene sequence: CDR1 SGHRS, CDR2 YFSETQ. CDR3 length: 15 amino acids. J gave up 5 bases and V 2 bases, and 8 bases lay outside the gene matches. CDR3: CASSFSGGLGTEAFF. CDR3 DNA: TGCGCCAGCAGCTTCTCAGGGGGCCTGGGGACTGAAGCTTTCTTT.

The rearrangement uses TRBV5-4 and TRBJ1-2; D is perhaps TRBD1 (6 bases). The V end lost 4 bases, the J end lost 0 bases, and 19 bases lay between the germline ends. Germline V CDR1 and CDR2: SGHNT, YYREEE (reference sequence). This CDR3 contains 17 residues. CDR3 in DNA: TGTGCCAGCAGCAAATCACAAACAGGGTACCCTAACTATGGCTACACCTTC. It specifies CASSKSQTGYPNYGYTF.

This chain connects TRBV2 to TRBJ1-2, with D possibly matching TRBD1 (5 bases). Germline V gene sequence: CDR1 SNHLY, CDR2 FYNNEI. The V end was cut by 1 base, the J end by 4 bases, with 7 bases between. The CDR3 runs to 13 residues. The CDR3: CASSEGGPYGYTF. The CDR3, as DNA: TGTGCCAGCAGTGAAGGGGGCCCCTATGGCTACACCTTC.

This clone was seen only once. CDR3 coding DNA: TGTGCCAGTAGTATAGGCCGTTTAGCGGGAGTAAACACCGGGGAGCTGTTTTTT. The encoded protein is CASSIGRLAGVNTGELFF. The chain combines TRBV19 with TRBJ2-2; 9 bases are a match to TRBD2. The V and J ends lost 1 base and 2 bases, in that order; junction bases with no gene match: 8. The germline V gene encodes CDR1 LNHDA and CDR2 SQIVND (reference sequence). The CDR3 has 18 amino acids.